These T cell receptor beta chains were read from a single sample in a study of CD8 T cells in ankylosing spondylitis. Via MiXCR, TCRdb re-called the 5' RACE reads, giving one row per CDR3 protein. The table has 500,000 or so distinct CDR3 sequences, under 5.5% seen once; the top ten hold approximately 3.5%. The sample consisted of blood, either unsorted or a sorted T cell fraction (not recorded which). Every receptor here comes from a male donor with ankylosing spondylitis. Each CDR3 is given with its conserved first and last residue. The D gene is left open where the match is weak. Not every row has a clone size; where given, it reads once, few, many or a size class.

clone_size,j_call,v_call,d_call,cdr3_aa,cdr3_nt
few,TRBJ2-3,TRBV7-8,TRBD2,CASRPRLAGSGGTDTQYF,TGTGCCAGCAGACCTAGACTAGCGGGGTCGGGAGGCACAGATACGCAGTATTTT
many,TRBJ2-7,TRBV9,NA,CASSPDWRVTYEQYF,TGTGCCAGCAGCCCCGATTGGAGGGTCACCTACGAGCAGTACTTC
many,TRBJ2-3,TRBV5-1,NA,CASSLRRVDTDTQYF,TGCGCCAGCAGCTTACGCAGGGTGGACACAGATACGCAGTATTTT
many,TRBJ2-5,TRBV4-3,TRBD2,CASSQGLRTSGTNLQETQYF,TGCGCCAGCAGCCAAGGACTGCGGACTAGCGGAACCAATCTCCAAGAGACCCAGTACTTC
few,TRBJ2-7,TRBV28,TRBD1,CASRSRDRGYF,TGTGCCAGCAGGAGCCGGGACAGGGGGTACTTC
NA,TRBJ2-7,TRBV27,TRBD1,CASSPTQGAYEQYF,TGTGCCAGCAGTCCTACACAGGGGGCCTACGAGCAGTACTTC
few,TRBJ1-1,TRBV6-2/TRBV6-3,NA,CASSYKGIGTEAFF,TGTGCCAGCAGTTATAAGGGAATTGGCACTGAAGCTTTCTTT
NA,TRBJ2-3,TRBV20-1,TRBD2,CSARTSLLGTGTQYF,TGCAGTGCTAGGACTAGCCTCCTGGGGACTGGTACGCAGTATTTT
few,TRBJ2-2,TRBV6-2/TRBV6-3,TRBD2,CASTLAGGTPGELFF,TGTGCCAGCACCCTAGCGGGAGGAACTCCCGGGGAGCTGTTTTTT
many,TRBJ2-7,TRBV18,TRBD1,CASSPLRTGVGEQYF,TGTGCCAGCTCACCACTTCGGACAGGGGTCGGCGAGCAGTACTTC
NA,TRBJ1-6,TRBV7-2,TRBD1,CASSLQGGENSPLHF,TGTGCCAGCAGCTTACAGGGGGGGGAGAATTCACCCCTCCACTTT
many,TRBJ2-7,TRBV5-1,NA,CASSLALSGEQYF,TGCGCCAGCAGCTTGGCCCTCAGTGGCGAGCAGTACTTC
many,TRBJ2-1,TRBV4-2,TRBD1,CASSQGDRGNEQFF,TGTGCCAGCAGCCAAGGGGACAGGGGGAATGAGCAGTTCTTC
few,TRBJ1-4,TRBV4-1,NA,CASSQVHSRHEKLFF,TGCGCCAGCAGCCAAGTTCACTCGCGGCACGAAAAACTGTTTTTT
few,TRBJ2-5,TRBV5-1,NA,CASSPGRDPRRTQYF,TGCGCCAGCAGCCCCGGACGGGACCCCCGCCGGACCCAGTACTTC
many,TRBJ1-1,TRBV4-3,TRBD1,CASSQEGGDRGTEAFF,TGCGCCAGCAGCCAAGAGGGAGGTGACAGGGGGACTGAAGCTTTCTTT
NA,TRBJ2-4,TRBV4-3,TRBD2,CASSQELAGVQDIQYF,TGCGCCAGCAGCCAGGAGCTAGCGGGAGTCCAAGACATTCAGTACTTC
many,TRBJ2-7,TRBV7-9,TRBD2,CASSFDPGRDCYF,TGTGCCAGCAGCTTTGACCCCGGGAGGGACTGCTACTTC
many,TRBJ1-2,TRBV3-1,NA,CASSQDLQEGNYGYTF,TGTGCCAGCAGCCAAGATCTTCAAGAAGGGAACTATGGCTACACCTTC
many,TRBJ2-7,TRBV4-3,NA,CASSQGRVYEQYF,TGCGCCAGCAGCCAAGGGAGGGTCTACGAGCAGTACTTC
many,TRBJ2-2,TRBV20-1,NA,CSARRLEAGELFF,TGCAGTGCCAGAAGACTAGAGGCCGGGGAGCTGTTTTTT
many,TRBJ2-4,TRBV6-5,NA,CASSWGAGAKNIQYF,TGTGCCAGCAGTTGGGGGGCCGGAGCCAAAAACATTCAGTACTTC
many,TRBJ2-2,TRBV5-1,NA,CASSSQGTGGELFF,TGCGCCAGCAGCTCCCAAGGGACCGGCGGGGAGCTGTTTTTT
few,TRBJ1-5,TRBV12-3/TRBV12-4,NA,CASSLGYPPQHF,TGTGCCAGCAGTTTAGGATACCCGCCCCAGCATTTT
few,TRBJ1-5,TRBV20-1,TRBD1,CSASQGEFGNQPQHF,TGCAGTGCTAGCCAGGGGGAATTTGGCAATCAGCCCCAGCATTTT
few,TRBJ2-3,TRBV7-2,NA,CASSTWRSTDTQYF,TGTGCCAGCAGCACCTGGCGGAGCACAGATACGCAGTATTTT
many,TRBJ1-5,TRBV4-3,NA,CASSQDLTQPQHF,TGCGCCAGCAGCCAAGATCTCACCCAGCCCCAGCATTTT
many,TRBJ1-1,TRBV28,NA,CASSPHVRAEAFF,TGTGCCAGCAGTCCGCATGTCAGGGCTGAAGCTTTCTTT
NA,TRBJ1-1,TRBV18,NA,CASSETGMMTEAFF,TGTGCCAGCTCAGAAACAGGGATGATGACTGAAGCTTTCTTT
many,TRBJ2-1,TRBV20-1,TRBD2,CSAGTSGSSYNEQFF,TGCAGTGCCGGGACTAGCGGGAGCTCCTACAATGAGCAGTTCTTC
many,TRBJ2-7,TRBV5-1,NA,CASRPDGAYEQYF,TGCGCCAGCAGACCTGACGGTGCCTACGAGCAGTACTTC
many,TRBJ2-1,TRBV6-2/TRBV6-3,TRBD2,CASISRPGTSGTSSYNEQFF,TGTGCCAGCATCTCAAGACCGGGGACTAGCGGGACGAGCTCCTACAATGAGCAGTTCTTC
many,TRBJ1-1,TRBV4-1,NA,CASRHDAGENTEAFF,TGCGCCAGCAGACATGACGCCGGGGAAAACACTGAAGCTTTCTTT
few,TRBJ2-3,TRBV10-2,NA,CASSEFLHAEDTQYF,TGCGCCAGCAGTGAATTTCTTCACGCTGAAGATACGCAGTATTTT
many,TRBJ1-2,TRBV29-1,NA,CSVDRGEYGYTF,TGCAGCGTCGACCGGGGCGAGTATGGCTACACCTTC
many,TRBJ1-1,TRBV29-1,NA,CSVEDRVSLREAFF,TGCAGCGTTGAAGACAGGGTGTCCCTCAGGGAAGCTTTCTTT
many,TRBJ1-2,TRBV10-3,TRBD1,CATGQGIEGYTF,TGTGCCACCGGACAGGGGATTGAAGGCTACACCTTC
many,TRBJ2-7,TRBV5-1,NA,CASSLEPGSSYEQYF,TGCGCCAGCAGCCTGGAACCAGGGAGCTCCTACGAGCAGTACTTC
few,TRBJ2-3,TRBV14,NA,CASSHRTVQGDTQYF,TGTGCCAGCAGTCACAGGACCGTCCAGGGGGATACGCAGTATTTT
many,TRBJ2-3,TRBV2,NA,CASSEPFTDTQYF,TGTGCCAGCAGTGAACCATTCACAGATACGCAGTATTTT
many,TRBJ2-3,TRBV20-1,NA,CSATLRKSTDTQYF,TGCAGTGCTACCCTCAGAAAGAGCACAGATACGCAGTATTTT
many,TRBJ1-1,TRBV5-1,NA,CASSLEAVTEAFF,TGCGCCAGCAGCTTGGAGGCGGTGACCGAAGCTTTCTTT
many,TRBJ1-2,TRBV7-2,TRBD1,CASSLVIDRGLNYGYTF,TGTGCCAGCAGCTTAGTGATAGACAGGGGGCTAAACTATGGCTACACCTTC
many,TRBJ2-1,TRBV5-1,TRBD2,CASSRLAEIGNEQFF,TGCGCCAGCAGTCGACTAGCGGAGATCGGCAATGAGCAGTTCTTC
many,TRBJ1-4,TRBV7-2,TRBD1,CASSRTGQGALVEKLFF,TGTGCCAGCAGCCGCACGGGACAGGGGGCCCTCGTTGAAAAACTGTTTTTT
many,TRBJ2-7,TRBV21-1,NA,CASSKNRDSSYEQYF,TGTGCCAGCAGCAAAAACCGGGACAGCTCCTACGAGCAGTACTTC